Listed here are 6 T cell receptor beta chains from one sample, sequenced in a study of T cells after yellow fever vaccination. TCRdb reprocessed the 5' RACE reads via MiXCR and lists one record per CDR3 protein. This table has some 560,000 distinct CDR3 sequences, about 19% appearing once. The source was PBMCs, collected 15 days after the yellow fever booster vaccination. The receptors stem from a man aged 30-40 years who received the YFV17D yellow fever vaccine.

This clonotype has just a few counts. This sequence joins TRBV27 and TRBJ1-1; D gene unclear. Germline V gene lookup returns CDR1 MNHEY and CDR2 SMNVEV (reference sequence). The CDR3 loop spans 13 amino acids. V was shortened by 4 bases and J by 0 bases, with 6 bases between the two germline ends. CDR3 DNA: TGTGCCAGCAGTTGGAGGATGAACACTGAAGCTTTCTTT. It specifies CASSWRMNTEAFF.

V is TRBV20-1 and J is TRBJ2-3; the match to TRBD2 covers 7 bases. CDR3 length: 17 residues. After removal of 2 bases from V and 2 bases from J, the junction contained 13 bases not matched to a gene. In germline, CDR1 is DFQATT, CDR2 SNEGSKA (reference sequence). The CDR3 is CSARNDIERGYTDTQYF. The DNA of the CDR3 is TGCAGTGCTAGAAACGACATCGAGCGGGGATACACAGATACGCAGTATTTT.

This chain connects TRBV5-1 to TRBJ2-2; D is perhaps TRBD2 (5 bases). The germline V gene encodes CDR1 SGHRS and CDR2 YFSETQ. This CDR3 has 15 amino acids. Trimming took 5 bases from V and 2 from J, leaving 13 bases between them. CDR3 protein: CASSPSPGNTGELFF. DNA of the CDR3: TGCGCCAGCAGTCCATCCCCGGGAAACACCGGGGAGCTGTTTTTT. The full variable domain, with the rest looked up from reference TRBV5-1 and TRBJ2-2, is KAGVTQTPRYLIKTRGQQVTLSCSPISGHRSVSWYQQTPGQGLQFLFEYFSETQRNKGNFPGRFSGRQFSNSRSEMNVSTLELGDSALYLCASSPSPGNTGELFFGEGSRLTVL.

The chain is built from TRBV6-1 and TRBJ1-4, with D tentatively TRBD1 (5 bases). CDR3 size: 14 residues. Germline CDR1 and CDR2: MNHNS and SASEGT. Trimming removed 7 bases from V and 7 bases from J, with 16 bases in between. The CDR3 loop is CASTIGQGVEKLFF. The CDR3 coding sequence is TGTGCCAGCACCATCGGGCAGGGCGTTGAAAAACTGTTTTTT.

This clonotype was seen a handful of times. J is TRBJ2-7 and V is TRBV25-1; 12 positions match TRBD2. From germline, CDR1 is MGHDK and CDR2 SYGVNS. With 3 bases clipped from V and 2 bases from J, the junction kept 2 bases outside the gene matches. The CDR3 runs to 15 residues. The CDR3 DNA reads TGTGCCAGCAGTGAGCCTAGCGGGAGGGCCTACGAGCAGTACTTC. Translation gives CASSEPSGRAYEQYF.

The chain is built from TRBV9 and TRBJ2-1; D is unclear. CDR3 length: 15 residues. Looked up from germline, CDR1 is SGDLS and CDR2 is YYNGEE. V lost 4 bases and J lost 5, with 16 bases in between. CDR3 DNA: TGTGCCAGCAGCATACACTCCAGACCTGACAATGAGCAGTTCTTC. This encodes CASSIHSRPDNEQFF. Combining the CDR3 with reference TRBV9 and TRBJ2-1 gives the whole variable domain DSGVTQTPKHLITATGQRVTLRCSPRSGDLSVYWYQQSLDQGLQFLIQYYNGEERAKGNILERFSAQQFPDLHSELNLSSLELGDSALYFCASSIHSRPDNEQFFGPGTRLTVL.